Each of the 28 T cell receptor beta chains below was sequenced from the same sample in a study of prognosis after radiotherapy for stage I lung cancer. The genomic DNA TCR beta CDR3 region underwent two rounds of multiplex PCR. Round one of PCR was performed, and it used primers specific to each TRBV and TRBJ gene. TCRdb itself ran the multiplex PCR reads through MiXCR, one entry per CDR3 protein. In the table there are roughly 38,000 distinct CDR3 sequences, approximately 25% of which are singletons. Sequenced material: PBMCs, taken before or after stereotactic body radiation therapy (not recorded which). Source of these receptors: a donor at least 50 years old with non-small cell lung cancer.

This clonotype was observed at least ten times. The chain links TRBV5-1 to TRBJ2-7; TRBD1 matches 9 bases. CDR1 and CDR2 (germline): SGHRS, YFSETQ. Losses at the gene ends were 5 bases for V and 3 bases for J; bases not matched to a gene: 6. The CDR3 spans 14 residues. CDR3 bases: TGCGCCAGCAGTCGGGACAGGGAGATCTACGAGCAGTACTTC. It is translated as CASSRDREIYEQYF.

This clonotype was seen at least ten times. This chain joins TRBV3-1 and TRBJ2-1, with D hard to call. The CDR3 extends over 13 amino acids. Germline V CDR1 and CDR2: LGHDT, YNNKEL (reference sequence). Between the trimmed V and J ends, which lost 1 base and 6 bases, there was a span of 7 bases. CDR3 region: CASSQGPRNEQFF. The CDR3 DNA is TGTGCCAGCAGCCAAGGTCCGCGCAATGAGCAGTTCTTC.

Turning to this clonotype: One end of the junction fails to match germline, which may point to a read error. This chain uses TRBV27 with TRBJ1-2; D is perhaps TRBD1 (5 bases). The germline gives CDR1 MNHEY, CDR2 SMNVEV (reference sequence). CDR3 length: 17 residues. DNA of the CDR3: TGCGCCAGCAGAGGTTTTGGGGGAATCCATTCGGGGTATGGCTACACCTTC. Translating it yields CASRGFGGIHSGYGYTF.

The chain has TRBV5-1 and TRBJ2-3; 9 bases agree with TRBD1. From germline, CDR1 is SGHRS and CDR2 YFSETQ. There are 15 residues in the CDR3. V trimming: 2 bases; J trimming: 3 bases; junction bases outside the gene matches: 4. The CDR3 sequence is CASSFGTGRTDTQYF. DNA of the CDR3: TGCGCCAGCAGCTTCGGGACAGGGAGGACAGATACGCAGTATTTT.

This clonotype was counted ten times or more. The rearrangement joins TRBV20-1 to TRBJ1-1, with 11 bases identical to TRBD1. The V gene's germline CDR1 is DFQATT and CDR2 SNEGSKA (reference sequence). The CDR3 length is 17 residues. The ends lost 1 base at V and 7 bases at J; junction bases unmatched: 14. The CDR3 DNA reads as TGCAGTGCTAGAGTAAGCCATCGGGGGACAGGGGGTGGTGAAGCTTTCTTT. This encodes CSARVSHRGTGGGEAFF.

This clonotype was seen ten or more times. The J gene is TRBJ1-1, the V gene TRBV5-1; 9 positions match TRBD1. The CDR3 covers 15 residues. V was clipped by 0 bases and J by 5 bases; unmatched bases: 5. Germline values: CDR1 SGHRS, CDR2 YFSETQ. The CDR3 DNA sequence: TGCGCCAGCAGCTTGGCCGTGACAGGGGGTACTGAAGCTTTCTTT. Translating gives CASSLAVTGGTEAFF. Using reference TRBV5-1 and TRBJ1-1 for the parts outside the CDR3, the full variable domain is KAGVTQTPRYLIKTRGQQVTLSCSPISGHRSVSWYQQTPGQGLQFLFEYFSETQRNKGNFPGRFSGRQFSNSRSEMNVSTLELGDSALYLCASSLAVTGGTEAFFGQGTRLTVV.

This clonotype appeared a single time. A much larger clone sits a single nucleotide away, making a read error possible. The chain is built from TRBV5-8 and TRBJ1-2; D may be TRBD1 (5 bases). This CDR3 comprises 15 residues. Germline loops: CDR1 SGHTS, CDR2 YDEGEE. Trimming took off 0 bases at V and 8 bases at J, with 17 bases between the two ends. CDR3 DNA sequence: TGTGCCAGCAGCTTGGTTATTCAGGGAGCGGAGGGCTACACCTTC. This translates into CASSLVIQGAEGYTF.

In this sample, this clonotype turned up many times. The chain uses TRBV5-1 and TRBJ2-2; D is possibly TRBD1 (6 bases). Germline CDR1 reads SGHRS; CDR2 reads YFSETQ. The CDR3 contains 15 residues. The V end lost 5 bases, the J end lost 1 base, and 12 bases lay between the germline ends. The CDR3 loop is CASSSETGNTGELFF. In DNA form, the CDR3 reads TGCGCCAGCAGTTCGGAGACAGGGAACACCGGGGAGCTGTTTTTT.

This clonotype was observed at least ten times. V usage is TRBV19 and J usage is TRBJ2-1, with TRBD2 matching 8 bases. V shed 3 bases, J shed 7 bases, and the junction held 17 bases outside the gene matches. Germline values: CDR1 LNHDA, CDR2 SQIVND (reference sequence). The CDR3 covers 18 residues. In DNA form, the CDR3 reads TGTGCCAGTAGTATTAGAGGAGCGTACGGGAGGGCCGAGAATGAGCAGTTCTTC. This gives the protein CASSIRGAYGRAENEQFF.

This clonotype was counted once. This likely came from a read error, as a far larger clone is one base away. The chain joins TRBV6-4 to TRBJ2-1, with no clear D. The V end was cut by 6 bases, the J end by 0 bases, with 18 bases between. This CDR3 is 17 amino acids long. The germline gives CDR1 MRHNA, CDR2 SNTAGT. The CDR3 DNA reads TGTGCCAGCAGGGATCCGGTCCCCCAGAGCTCCTACAATGAGCAGTTCTTC. It is translated as CASRDPVPQSSYNEQFF.

The chain uses TRBV4-1 and TRBJ2-7; 11 bases are shared with TRBD2. Trimming at V came to 2 bases and at J to 1 base, leaving 4 bases not matched to a gene. The CDR3 length is 16 residues. Germline CDR1 and CDR2: MGHRA and YSYEKL. The CDR3 sequence: CASSQNLAGGSYEQYF. The CDR3 nucleotides are TGCGCCAGCAGCCAAAATCTAGCGGGGGGTTCCTACGAGCAGTACTTC.

With regard to this clonotype: Possible read error: a much larger clone is one base away. J is TRBJ1-4 and V is TRBV2; D ambiguous. Deletions cut 3 bases from V and 6 bases from J, with 8 bases between. The CDR3 spans 13 residues. The germline gives CDR1 SNHLY, CDR2 FYNNEI. The CDR3 coding sequence is TGTGCCAGCAGTGACGACCTTTATGAAAAACTGTTTTTT. Its protein product is CASSDDLYEKLFF. Full variable domain (outside the CDR3, taken from reference TRBV2 and TRBJ1-4): EPEVTQTPSHQVTQMGQEVILRCVPISNHLYFYWYRQILGQKVEFLVSFYNNEISEKSEIFDDQFSVERPDGSNFTLKIRSTKLEDSAMYFCASSDDLYEKLFFGSGTQLSVL.

This clonotype was observed at least ten times. The chain recombines TRBV27 with TRBJ2-7, with unresolved D. This CDR3 has 14 amino acids. Trimming stripped 5 bases from V and 2 bases from J, with 13 bases between. Per germline, CDR1 MNHEY and CDR2 SMNVEV (reference sequence). The CDR3 nucleotides read TGTGCCAGCAGTCCTCTTGACTCTCCCTACGAGCAGTACTTC. This translates into CASSPLDSPYEQYF.

Details on this clonotype: A read error may be the cause here, since a much bigger clone is one base away. The conserved closing phenylalanine or tryptophan is absent in this CDR3, likely reflecting a read error. V is TRBV6-1 and J is TRBJ2-7; D is ambiguous. V was trimmed by 2 bases and J by 5 bases, leaving 13 bases between them. This CDR3 is built from 14 residues. Germline values: CDR1 MNHNS, CDR2 SASEGT. As DNA, the CDR3 is TGTGCCAGCAGTGAAATCAGCCAGGTGAACGAGCAGTACTCC. Its translation: CASSEISQVNEQYS.

Many counts were recorded for this clonotype. The rearrangement links TRBV25-1 to TRBJ2-1; 8 nucleotides align to TRBD1. The CDR3 sequence is 14 residues long. Germline loops: CDR1 MGHDK, CDR2 SYGVNS. The V and J ends lost 2 bases and 7 bases, in that order; junction bases with no gene match: 4. This CDR3 reads CASSETGGRNEQFF. CDR3 sequence (DNA): TGTGCCAGCAGTGAAACAGGGGGAAGGAATGAGCAGTTCTTC.

On this clonotype: A single base separates this from a much larger clone, so it may be a read error. The chain is built from TRBV12-5 and TRBJ2-2; 10 bases fit TRBD2. The germline gives CDR1 LGHNT, CDR2 FRNRAP. The CDR3 spans 17 residues. CDR3 bases: TGTGCTAGTGGTTTGTTGAGACTAGCGGGTCACACCGGGGATCTGTTTTTT. As protein: CASGLLRLAGHTGDLFF.

This clonotype was observed at least ten times. The gene calls are TRBV2 and TRBJ1-2, with TRBD1 as a possible D gene (6 bases). Germline V gene sequence: CDR1 SNHLY, CDR2 FYNNEI. This CDR3 has 15 amino acids. V gave up 2 bases and J gave up 7 bases, with 17 bases separating them. CDR3: CASSEQGTGSFGYTF. The CDR3 bases are TGTGCCAGCAGTGAACAGGGCACAGGGTCGTTTGGCTACACCTTC.

This clonotype has ten or more counts. CDR3 nucleotides: TGTGCCAGCAGCTACCCGGAAAGGACGAGCTCCTACGAGCAGTACTTC. Translation: CASSYPERTSSYEQYF. This chain links TRBV7-9 with TRBJ2-7; D is uncertain. The germline gives CDR1 SEHNR, CDR2 FQNEAQ (reference sequence). The CDR3 covers 16 residues. The germline V and J ends were trimmed by 4 bases and 0 bases, with 16 bases remaining between them. The variable domain in full, with the rest retrieved from reference TRBV7-9 and TRBJ2-7, is DTGVSQNPRHKITKRGQNVTFRCDPISEHNRLYWYRQTLGQGPEFLTYFQNEAQLEKSRLLSDRFSAERPKGSFSTLEIQRTEQGDSAMYLCASSYPERTSSYEQYFGPGTRLTVT.

There are many counts of this clonotype. This rearrangement joins TRBV24-1 to TRBJ2-3; 10 bases agree with TRBD2. The CDR3 runs to 15 residues. From germline, CDR1 is KGHDR and CDR2 SFDVKD. Trimming removed 2 bases from V and 6 bases from J; junction bases left unmatched: 4. DNA of the CDR3: TGTGCCACCAGTGATTCGGGACTAGCGTCGGATACGCAGTATTTT. The encoded protein is CATSDSGLASDTQYF.

This clonotype was detected ten times or more. The chain recombines TRBV11-2 with TRBJ2-1, with unresolved D. The CDR3 has 15 residues. V lost 4 bases, J lost 4 bases, and 14 bases lay in between. Germline loops: CDR1 SGHAT, CDR2 FQNNGV. The CDR3 reads CASSSQRIIYNEQFF. The CDR3 DNA reads TGTGCCAGCAGCTCGCAGAGAATCATTTACAATGAGCAGTTCTTC.

This clonotype was observed many times. This chain connects TRBV12-3 or TRBV12-4 to TRBJ2-2; D might be TRBD1 (5 bases). V shed 3 bases and J shed 6 bases, with 17 bases lying between them. The CDR3 is 16 residues long. The CDR3 loop reads CASSLFGRADPGELFF. The DNA of the CDR3 is TGTGCCAGCAGTTTGTTTGGCAGGGCTGATCCCGGGGAGCTGTTTTTT.

In this sample, this clonotype turned up many times. The genes are TRBV9 and TRBJ2-2; the D gene is possibly TRBD2 (6 bases). Germline CDR1 reads SGDLS; CDR2 reads YYNGEE. With 0 bases removed from V and 6 bases from J, the gap between germline ends came to 12 bases. The CDR3 consists of 15 residues. Here the CDR3 reads CASSVDDGRSGELFF. DNA of the CDR3: TGTGCCAGCAGCGTAGATGATGGGAGGTCCGGGGAGCTGTTTTTT.

This clonotype has at least ten counts. J is TRBJ1-6 and V is TRBV5-1; perhaps TRBD1 as D (5 bases). The V end was cut by 4 bases, the J end by 6 bases, with 14 bases between. CDR3 size: 15 residues. Germline V lookup: CDR1 SGHRS, CDR2 YFSETQ. The CDR3 sequence: CASSVGVLSNSPLHF. The CDR3 DNA reads TGCGCCAGCAGCGTAGGGGTGCTGAGTAATTCACCCCTCCACTTT.

This clonotype was detected many times. The genes are TRBV3-1 and TRBJ2-3, with 7 bases lining up with TRBD1. The CDR3 consists of 16 residues. Germline V gene data show CDR1 as LGHDT and CDR2 as YNNKEL (reference sequence). V shed 0 bases and J 2 bases; nucleotides not matched to a gene: 5. The CDR3 reads CASSQDRDSSTDTQYF. The CDR3 DNA reads TGTGCCAGCAGCCAAGATCGGGACAGCTCCACAGATACGCAGTATTTT.

The chain carries TRBV28 and TRBJ1-6; weak D call: TRBD1 (5 bases). Trimming removed 9 bases from V and 13 bases from J, with 13 bases in between. The CDR3 covers 11 residues. CDR1 is MDHEN, CDR2 SYDVKM, per germline. The CDR3 DNA sequence: TGTGCCAGTCCTCCTCGGGGGCCCCTCCACTTT. This codes for CASPPRGPLHF.

This clonotype has ten or more counts. The rearrangement links TRBV24-1 to TRBJ1-2, with D perhaps matching TRBD1 (6 bases). The V and J ends lost 1 base and 8 bases respectively, with 10 bases between them. The germline V gene encodes CDR1 KGHDR and CDR2 SFDVKD. CDR3 size: 13 residues. CDR3 sequence (DNA): TGTGCCACCAGTGATTTCAGGGGAGGAGGCTACACCTTC. Translated, it gives CATSDFRGGGYTF.

This clonotype was counted ten times or more. The rearrangement uses TRBV6-1 and TRBJ2-7, with 12 bases aligning to TRBD1. In germline, CDR1 is MNHNS, CDR2 SASEGT. This CDR3 spans 15 amino acids. V was pared by 6 bases and J by 7 bases, with 10 bases of the junction left unmatched. In DNA, the CDR3 is TGTGCCAGCAGAAAACAGGGACAGGGGGCGGGTGAGCAGTACTTC. Its protein product is CASRKQGQGAGEQYF.

This clonotype occurred many times. The J gene is TRBJ2-6, the V gene TRBV6-4; 7 positions match TRBD1. V lost 7 bases, J lost 2 bases, and 2 bases stayed unmatched. The V gene's germline CDR1 is MRHNA and CDR2 SNTAGT. CDR3 length: 14 amino acids. CDR3 in DNA: TGTGCCAGCAAGACAGGGCCTGGGGCCAACGTCCTGACTTTC. This translates into CASKTGPGANVLTF.